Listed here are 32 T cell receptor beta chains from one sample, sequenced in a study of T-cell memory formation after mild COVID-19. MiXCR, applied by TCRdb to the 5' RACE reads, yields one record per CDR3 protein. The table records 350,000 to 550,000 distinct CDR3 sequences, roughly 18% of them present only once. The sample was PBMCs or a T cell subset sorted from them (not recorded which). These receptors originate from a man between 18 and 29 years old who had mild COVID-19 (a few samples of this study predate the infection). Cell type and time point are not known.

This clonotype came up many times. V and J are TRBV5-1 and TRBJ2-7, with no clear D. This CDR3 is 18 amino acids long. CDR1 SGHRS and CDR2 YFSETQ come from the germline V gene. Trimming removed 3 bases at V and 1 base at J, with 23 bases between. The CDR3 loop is CASSYFPPSQTESYEQYF. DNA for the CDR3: TGCGCCAGCAGCTATTTCCCACCCTCACAGACGGAATCCTACGAGCAGTACTTC.

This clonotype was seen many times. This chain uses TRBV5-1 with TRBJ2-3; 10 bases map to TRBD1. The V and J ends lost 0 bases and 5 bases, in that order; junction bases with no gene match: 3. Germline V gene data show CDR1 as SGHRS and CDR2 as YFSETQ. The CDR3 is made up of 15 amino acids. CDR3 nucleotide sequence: TGCGCCAGCAGCTTGGGACAGGGGGCGAGAGATACGCAGTATTTT. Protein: CASSLGQGARDTQYF.

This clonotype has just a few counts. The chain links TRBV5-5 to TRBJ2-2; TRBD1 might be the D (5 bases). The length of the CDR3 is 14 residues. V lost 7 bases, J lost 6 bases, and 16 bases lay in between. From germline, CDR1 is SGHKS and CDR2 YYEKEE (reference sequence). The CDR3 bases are TGTGCCAGCGGGCAGGGTATATGGGCCGGGGAGCTGTTTTTT. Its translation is CASGQGIWAGELFF. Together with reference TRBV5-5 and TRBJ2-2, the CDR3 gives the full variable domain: DAGVTQSPTHLIKTRGQQVTLRCSPISGHKSVSWYQQVLGQGPQFIFQYYEKEERGRGNFPDRFSARQFPNYSSELNVNALLLGDSALYLCASGQGIWAGELFFGEGSRLTVL.

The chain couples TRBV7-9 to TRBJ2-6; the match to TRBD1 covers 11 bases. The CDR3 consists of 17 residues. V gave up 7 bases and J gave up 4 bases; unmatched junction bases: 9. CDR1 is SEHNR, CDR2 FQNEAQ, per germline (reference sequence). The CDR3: CASTGQGAASGANVLTF. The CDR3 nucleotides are TGTGCCAGCACCGGACAGGGGGCGGCCTCCGGGGCCAACGTCCTGACTTTC. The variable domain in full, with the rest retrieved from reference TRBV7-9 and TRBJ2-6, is DTGVSQNPRHKITKRGQNVTFRCDPISEHNRLYWYRQTLGQGPEFLTYFQNEAQLEKSRLLSDRFSAERPKGSFSTLEIQRTEQGDSAMYLCASTGQGAASGANVLTFGAGSRLTVL.

This chain's CDR3 is CASRGTSGNTGELFF. In DNA, the CDR3 is TGTGCCAGCAGGGGGACTAGCGGGAACACCGGGGAGCTGTTTTTT. The chain has TRBV6-5 and TRBJ2-2; TRBD2 matches at 11 bases. V lost 6 bases, J lost 1 base, and 1 base stayed unmatched. The CDR3 is made up of 15 amino acids. Germline V lookup: CDR1 MNHEY, CDR2 SVGAGI.

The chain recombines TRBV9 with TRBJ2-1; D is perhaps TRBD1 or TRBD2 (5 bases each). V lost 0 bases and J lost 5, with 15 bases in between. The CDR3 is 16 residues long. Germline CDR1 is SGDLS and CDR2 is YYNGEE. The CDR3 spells CASSVGGTTPDNEQFF. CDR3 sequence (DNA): TGTGCCAGCAGCGTAGGAGGGACGACCCCCGACAATGAGCAGTTCTTC.

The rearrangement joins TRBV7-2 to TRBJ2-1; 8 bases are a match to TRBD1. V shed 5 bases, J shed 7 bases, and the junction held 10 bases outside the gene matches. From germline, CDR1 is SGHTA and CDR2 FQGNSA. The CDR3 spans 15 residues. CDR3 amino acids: CASSPAGTGINEQFF. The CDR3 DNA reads TGTGCCAGCAGCCCGGCCGGGACAGGTATAAATGAGCAGTTCTTC.

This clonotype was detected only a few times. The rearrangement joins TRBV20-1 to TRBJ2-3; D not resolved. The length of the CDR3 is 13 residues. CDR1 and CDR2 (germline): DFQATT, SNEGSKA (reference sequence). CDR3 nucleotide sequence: TGCAGCGAACGAGAGCGAATCCGGGATACGCAGTATTTT. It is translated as CSERERIRDTQYF.

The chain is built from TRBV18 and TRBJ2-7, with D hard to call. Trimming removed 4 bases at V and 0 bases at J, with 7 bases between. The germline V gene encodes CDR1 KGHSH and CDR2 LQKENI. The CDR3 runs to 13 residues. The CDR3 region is CASSLTPSYEQYF. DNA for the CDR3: TGTGCCAGCTCACTAACACCCTCCTACGAGCAGTACTTC.

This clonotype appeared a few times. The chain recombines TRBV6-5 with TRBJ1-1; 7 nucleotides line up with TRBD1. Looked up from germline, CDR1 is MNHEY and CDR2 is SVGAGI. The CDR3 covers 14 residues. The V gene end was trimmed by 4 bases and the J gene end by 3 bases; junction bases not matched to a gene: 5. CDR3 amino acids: CASSFDRVDTEAFF. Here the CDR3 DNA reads TGTGCCAGCAGTTTCGACAGGGTGGACACTGAAGCTTTCTTT.

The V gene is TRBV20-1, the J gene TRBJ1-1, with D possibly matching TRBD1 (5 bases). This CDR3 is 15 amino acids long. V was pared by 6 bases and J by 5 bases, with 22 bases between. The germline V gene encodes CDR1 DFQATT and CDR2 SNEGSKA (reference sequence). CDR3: CSAAVTGRRRTEAFF. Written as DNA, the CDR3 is TGCAGTGCCGCAGTCACGGGGCGAAGAAGAACTGAAGCTTTCTTT.

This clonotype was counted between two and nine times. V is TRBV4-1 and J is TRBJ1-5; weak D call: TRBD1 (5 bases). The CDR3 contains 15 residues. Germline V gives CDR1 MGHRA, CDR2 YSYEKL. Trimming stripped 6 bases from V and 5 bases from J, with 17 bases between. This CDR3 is CASRPGTGRYQPQHF. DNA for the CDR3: TGCGCCAGCAGACCTGGGACGGGCCGGTATCAGCCCCAGCATTTT.

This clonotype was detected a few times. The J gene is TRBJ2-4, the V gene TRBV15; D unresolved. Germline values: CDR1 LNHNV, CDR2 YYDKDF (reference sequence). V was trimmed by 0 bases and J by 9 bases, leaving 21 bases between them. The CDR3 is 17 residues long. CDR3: CATSRDGDTLGRIIQYF. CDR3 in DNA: TGTGCCACCAGCAGAGATGGCGATACACTTGGCCGAATCATTCAGTACTTC.

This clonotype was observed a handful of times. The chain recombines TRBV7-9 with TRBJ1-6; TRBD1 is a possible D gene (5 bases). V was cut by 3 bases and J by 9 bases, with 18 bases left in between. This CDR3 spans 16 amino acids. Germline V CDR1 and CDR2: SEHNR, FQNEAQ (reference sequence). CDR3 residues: CASSFRGNVIRSPLHF. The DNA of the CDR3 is TGTGCCAGCAGCTTTCGGGGGAATGTGATCCGTTCACCCCTCCACTTT.

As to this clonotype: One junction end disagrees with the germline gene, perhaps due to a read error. CDR3 in amino acids: CSVTWGNAEAFF. CDR3 sequence (DNA): TGCAGCGTGACTTGGGGGAACGCTGAAGCTTTCTTT. This chain uses TRBV29-1 with TRBJ1-1, with D tentatively TRBD1 (5 bases). CDR1 is SQVTM and CDR2 is ANQGSEA in the germline V gene. The CDR3 is 12 amino acids.

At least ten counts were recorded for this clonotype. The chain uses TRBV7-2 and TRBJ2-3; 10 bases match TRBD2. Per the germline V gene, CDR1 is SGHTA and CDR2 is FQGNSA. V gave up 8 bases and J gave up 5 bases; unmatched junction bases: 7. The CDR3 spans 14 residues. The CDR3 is CASGASGGVDTQYF. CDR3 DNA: TGTGCCAGCGGGGCTAGCGGGGGTGTAGATACGCAGTATTTT.

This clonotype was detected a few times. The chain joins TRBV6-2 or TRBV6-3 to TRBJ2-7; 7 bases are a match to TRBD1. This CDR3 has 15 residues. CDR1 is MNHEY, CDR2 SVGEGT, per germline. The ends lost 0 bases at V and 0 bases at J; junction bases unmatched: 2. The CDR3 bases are TGTGCCAGCAGTTACTCCGGGACAGTCTCCTACGAGCAGTACGTC. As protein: CASSYSGTVSYEQYV.

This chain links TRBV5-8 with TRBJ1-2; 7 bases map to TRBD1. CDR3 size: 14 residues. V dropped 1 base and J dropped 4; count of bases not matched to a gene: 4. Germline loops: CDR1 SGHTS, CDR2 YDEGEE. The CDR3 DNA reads TGTGCCAGCAGCTTGTTACAGGGGCTCTATGGCTACACCTTC. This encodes CASSLLQGLYGYTF. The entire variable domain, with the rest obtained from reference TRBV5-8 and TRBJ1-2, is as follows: EAGVTQSPTHLIKTRGQQATLRCSPISGHTSVYWYQQALGLGLQFLLWYDEGEERNRGNFPPRFSGRQFPNYSSELNVNALELEDSALYLCASSLLQGLYGYTFGSGTRLTVV.

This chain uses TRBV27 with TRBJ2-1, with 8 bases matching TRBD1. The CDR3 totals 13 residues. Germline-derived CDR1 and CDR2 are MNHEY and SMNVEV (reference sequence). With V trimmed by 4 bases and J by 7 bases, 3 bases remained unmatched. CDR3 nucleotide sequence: TGTGCCAGCAGTTACAGGGGGAGAAATGAGCAGTTCTTC. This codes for CASSYRGRNEQFF.

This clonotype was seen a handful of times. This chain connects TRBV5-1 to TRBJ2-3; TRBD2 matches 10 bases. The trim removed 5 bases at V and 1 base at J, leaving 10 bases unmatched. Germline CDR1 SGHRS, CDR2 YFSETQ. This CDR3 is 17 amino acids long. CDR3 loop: CASSMGALAGGTDTQYF. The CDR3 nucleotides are TGCGCCAGCAGTATGGGCGCTCTAGCGGGGGGCACAGATACGCAGTATTTT.

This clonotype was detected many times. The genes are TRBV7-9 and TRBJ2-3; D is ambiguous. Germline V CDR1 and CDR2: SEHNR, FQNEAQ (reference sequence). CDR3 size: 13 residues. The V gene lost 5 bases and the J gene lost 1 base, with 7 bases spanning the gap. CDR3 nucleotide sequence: TGTGCCAGCAGCCGAACGGGCACAGATACGCAGTATTTT. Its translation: CASSRTGTDTQYF.

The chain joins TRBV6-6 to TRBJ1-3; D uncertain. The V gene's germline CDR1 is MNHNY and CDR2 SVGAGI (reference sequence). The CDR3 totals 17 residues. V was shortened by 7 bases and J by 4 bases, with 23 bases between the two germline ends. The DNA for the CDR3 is TGTGCCAGCATCCAGGAATACGGCAGCCTTCACGGAAACACCATATATTTT. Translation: CASIQEYGSLHGNTIYF.

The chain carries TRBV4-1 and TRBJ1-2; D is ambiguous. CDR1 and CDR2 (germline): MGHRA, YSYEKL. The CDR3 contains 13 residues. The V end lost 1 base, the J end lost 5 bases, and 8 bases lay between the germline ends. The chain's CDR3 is CASSQALWYGYTF. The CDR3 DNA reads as TGCGCCAGCAGCCAAGCTTTGTGGTATGGCTACACCTTC.

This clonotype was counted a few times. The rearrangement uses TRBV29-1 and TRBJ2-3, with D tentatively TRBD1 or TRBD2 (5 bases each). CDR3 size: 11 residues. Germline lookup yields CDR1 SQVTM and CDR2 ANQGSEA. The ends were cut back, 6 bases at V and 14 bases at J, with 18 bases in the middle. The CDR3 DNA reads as TGCAGCGTCCTCGGGGCGCAGCTATTGTATTTT. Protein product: CSVLGAQLLYF.

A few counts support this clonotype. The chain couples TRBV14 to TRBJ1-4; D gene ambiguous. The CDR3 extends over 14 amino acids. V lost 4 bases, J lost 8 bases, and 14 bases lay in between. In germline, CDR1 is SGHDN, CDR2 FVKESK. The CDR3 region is CASSPRHSTEKLFF. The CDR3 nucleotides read TGTGCCAGCAGCCCGAGACACAGTACGGAAAAACTGTTTTTT.

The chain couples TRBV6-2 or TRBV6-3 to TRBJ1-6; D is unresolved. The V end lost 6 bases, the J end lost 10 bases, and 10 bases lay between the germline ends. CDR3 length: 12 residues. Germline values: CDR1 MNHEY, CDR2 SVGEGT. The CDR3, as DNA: TGTGCCAGCAGGTGGGGAAAGTCACCCCTCCACTTT. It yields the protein CASRWGKSPLHF.

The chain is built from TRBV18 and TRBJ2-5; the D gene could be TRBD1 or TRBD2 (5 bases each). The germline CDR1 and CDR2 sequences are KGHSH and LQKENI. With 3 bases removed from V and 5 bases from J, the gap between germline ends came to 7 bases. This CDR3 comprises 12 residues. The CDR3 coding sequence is TGTGCCAGCTCACCGGGACCGGAGACCCAGTACTTC. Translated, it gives CASSPGPETQYF.

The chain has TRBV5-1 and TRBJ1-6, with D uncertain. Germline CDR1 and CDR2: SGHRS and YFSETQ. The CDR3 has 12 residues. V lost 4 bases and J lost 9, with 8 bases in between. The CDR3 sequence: CASSLPSSPLHF. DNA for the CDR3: TGCGCCAGCAGCCTACCCAGTTCACCCCTCCACTTT.

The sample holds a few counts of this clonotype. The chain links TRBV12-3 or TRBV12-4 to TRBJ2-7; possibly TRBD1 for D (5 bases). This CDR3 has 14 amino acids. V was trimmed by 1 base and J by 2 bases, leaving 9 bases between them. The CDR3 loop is CASSLGRVAYEQYV. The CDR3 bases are TGTGCCAGCAGTTTAGGCAGGGTCGCCTACGAGCAGTACGTC.

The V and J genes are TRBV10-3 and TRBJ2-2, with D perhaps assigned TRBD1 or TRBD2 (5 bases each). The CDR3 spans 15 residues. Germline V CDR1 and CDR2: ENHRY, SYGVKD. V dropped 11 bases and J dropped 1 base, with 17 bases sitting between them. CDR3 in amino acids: CAASPGTGNTGELFF. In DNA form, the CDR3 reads TGTGCCGCAAGCCCTGGGACGGGGAACACCGGGGAGCTGTTTTTT.

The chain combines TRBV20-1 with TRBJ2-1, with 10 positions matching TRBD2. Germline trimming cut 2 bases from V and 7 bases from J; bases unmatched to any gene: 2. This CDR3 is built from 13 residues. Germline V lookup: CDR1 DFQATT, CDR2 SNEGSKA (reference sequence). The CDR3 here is CSARLAGENEQFF. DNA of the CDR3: TGCAGTGCTAGACTAGCGGGGGAAAATGAGCAGTTCTTC.

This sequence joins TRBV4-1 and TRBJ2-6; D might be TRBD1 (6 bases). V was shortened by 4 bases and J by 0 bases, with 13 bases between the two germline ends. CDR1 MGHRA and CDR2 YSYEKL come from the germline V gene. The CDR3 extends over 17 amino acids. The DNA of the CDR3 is TGCGCCAGCAGCCGCAGGGGAAGAGTCTCTGGGGCCAACGTCCTGACTTTC. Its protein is CASSRRGRVSGANVLTF.